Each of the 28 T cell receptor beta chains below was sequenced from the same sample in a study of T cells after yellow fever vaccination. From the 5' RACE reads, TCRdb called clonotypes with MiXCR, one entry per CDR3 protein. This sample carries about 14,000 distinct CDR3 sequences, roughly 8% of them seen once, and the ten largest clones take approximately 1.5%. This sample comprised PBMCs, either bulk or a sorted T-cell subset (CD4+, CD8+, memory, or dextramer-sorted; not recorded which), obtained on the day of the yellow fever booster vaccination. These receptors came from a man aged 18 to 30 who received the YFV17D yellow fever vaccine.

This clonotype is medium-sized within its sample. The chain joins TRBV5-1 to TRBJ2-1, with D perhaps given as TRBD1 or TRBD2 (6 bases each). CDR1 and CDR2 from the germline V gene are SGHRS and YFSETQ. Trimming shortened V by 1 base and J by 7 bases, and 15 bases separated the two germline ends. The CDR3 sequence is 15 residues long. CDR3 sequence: CASSLWGATRNEQFF. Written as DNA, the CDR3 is TGCGCCAGCAGCTTGTGGGGGGCGACGAGAAATGAGCAGTTCTTC.

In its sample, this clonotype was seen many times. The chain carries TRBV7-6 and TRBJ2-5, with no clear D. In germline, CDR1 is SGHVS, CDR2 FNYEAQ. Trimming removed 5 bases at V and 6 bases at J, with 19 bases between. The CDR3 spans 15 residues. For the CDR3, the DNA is TGTGCCAGCAGCCCATCCCGGGTGCTCTTGCAGACCCAGTACTTC. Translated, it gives CASSPSRVLLQTQYF.

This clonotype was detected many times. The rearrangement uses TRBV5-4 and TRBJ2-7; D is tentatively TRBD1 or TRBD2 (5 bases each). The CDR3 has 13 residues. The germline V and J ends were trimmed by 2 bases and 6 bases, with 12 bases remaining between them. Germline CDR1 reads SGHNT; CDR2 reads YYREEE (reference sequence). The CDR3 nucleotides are TGTGCCAGCAGCTTAGAGGGGTTGGGCGAGCAGTACTTC. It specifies CASSLEGLGEQYF.

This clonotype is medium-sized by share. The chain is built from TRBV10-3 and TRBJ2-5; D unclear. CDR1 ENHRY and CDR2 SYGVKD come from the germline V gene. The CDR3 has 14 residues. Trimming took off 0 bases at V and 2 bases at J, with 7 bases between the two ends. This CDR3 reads CAISESRTQETQYF. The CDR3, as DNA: TGTGCCATCAGTGAGTCGCGGACGCAAGAGACCCAGTACTTC.

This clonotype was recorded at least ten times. CDR3 in DNA: TGTGCCACTTCGGCCTCCTCGGGACAGGGGTTCGGTGGCTACACCTTC. Translated, it gives CATSASSGQGFGGYTF. The chain links TRBV10-3 to TRBJ1-2; 10 bases agree with TRBD1. The CDR3 loop spans 16 amino acids. Trimming cost V 10 bases and J 7 bases; bases outside gene matches: 18. Germline V gene data show CDR1 as ENHRY and CDR2 as SYGVKD.

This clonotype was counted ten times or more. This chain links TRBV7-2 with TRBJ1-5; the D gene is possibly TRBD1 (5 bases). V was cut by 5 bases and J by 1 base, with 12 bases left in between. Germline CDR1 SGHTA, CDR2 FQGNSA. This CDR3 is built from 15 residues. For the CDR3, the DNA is TGTGCCAGCAGCCCTATCCGGGGGAGCAATCAGCCCCAGCATTTT. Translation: CASSPIRGSNQPQHF.

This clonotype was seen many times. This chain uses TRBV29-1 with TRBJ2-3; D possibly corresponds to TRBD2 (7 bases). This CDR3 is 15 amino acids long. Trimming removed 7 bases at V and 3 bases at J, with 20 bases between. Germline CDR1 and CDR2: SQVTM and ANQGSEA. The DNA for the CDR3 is TGCAGCGCACACCAGGGAGGGGGGGCAACAGATACGCAGTATTTT. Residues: CSAHQGGGATDTQYF.

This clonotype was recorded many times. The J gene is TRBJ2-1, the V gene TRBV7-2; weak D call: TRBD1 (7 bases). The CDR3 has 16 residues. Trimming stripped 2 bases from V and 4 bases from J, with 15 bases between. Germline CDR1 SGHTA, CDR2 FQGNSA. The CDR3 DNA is TGTGCCAGCAGCTTACAGGCCAGGGGGGCGTACAATGAGCAGTTCTTC. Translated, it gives CASSLQARGAYNEQFF.

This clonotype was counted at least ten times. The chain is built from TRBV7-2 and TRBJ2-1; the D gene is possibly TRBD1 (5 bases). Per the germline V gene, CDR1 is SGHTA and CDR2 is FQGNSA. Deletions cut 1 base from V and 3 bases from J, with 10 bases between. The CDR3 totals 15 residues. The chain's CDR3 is CASSLDFTGYNEQFF. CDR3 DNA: TGTGCCAGCAGCTTAGATTTCACAGGCTACAATGAGCAGTTCTTC.

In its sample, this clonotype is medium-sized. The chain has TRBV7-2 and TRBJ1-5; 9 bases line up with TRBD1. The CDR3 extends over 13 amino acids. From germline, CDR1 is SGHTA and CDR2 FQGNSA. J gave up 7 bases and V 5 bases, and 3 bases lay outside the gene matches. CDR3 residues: CASSGDRAQPQHF. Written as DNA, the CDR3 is TGTGCCAGCAGCGGGGACAGGGCCCAGCCCCAGCATTTT.

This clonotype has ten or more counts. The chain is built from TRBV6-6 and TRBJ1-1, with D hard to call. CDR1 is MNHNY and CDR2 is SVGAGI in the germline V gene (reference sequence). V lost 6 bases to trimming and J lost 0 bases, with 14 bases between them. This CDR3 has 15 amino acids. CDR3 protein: CASSPGGRMNTEAFF. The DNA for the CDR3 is TGTGCCAGCAGCCCCGGTGGGCGTATGAACACTGAAGCTTTCTTT.

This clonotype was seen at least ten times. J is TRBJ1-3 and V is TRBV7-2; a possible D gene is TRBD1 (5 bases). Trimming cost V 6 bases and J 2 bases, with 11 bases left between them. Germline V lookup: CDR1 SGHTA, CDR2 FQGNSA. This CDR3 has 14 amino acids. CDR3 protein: CASRPGRTGNTIYF. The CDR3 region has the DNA TGTGCCAGCAGGCCGGGACGGACTGGAAACACCATATATTTT.

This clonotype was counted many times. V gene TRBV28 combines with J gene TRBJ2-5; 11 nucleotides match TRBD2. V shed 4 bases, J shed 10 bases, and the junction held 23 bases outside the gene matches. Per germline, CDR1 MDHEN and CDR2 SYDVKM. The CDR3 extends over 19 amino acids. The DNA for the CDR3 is TGTGCCAGCAGTTCCCAGGGCACTAGCGGGGGAGCTCTATTGGCGGGCCAGTACTTC. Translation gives CASSSQGTSGGALLAGQYF.

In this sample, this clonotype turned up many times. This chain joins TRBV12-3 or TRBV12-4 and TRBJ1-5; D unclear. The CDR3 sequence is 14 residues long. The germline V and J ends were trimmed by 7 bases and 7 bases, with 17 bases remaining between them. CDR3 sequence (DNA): TGTGCCAGCACCCAACCGGGGTCTTGGCAGCCCCAGCATTTT. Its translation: CASTQPGSWQPQHF.

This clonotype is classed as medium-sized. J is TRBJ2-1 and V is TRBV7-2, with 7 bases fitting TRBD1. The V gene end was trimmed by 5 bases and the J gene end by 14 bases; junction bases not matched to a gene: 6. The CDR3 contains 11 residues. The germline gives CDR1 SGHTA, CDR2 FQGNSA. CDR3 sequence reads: CASSQRQGKFF. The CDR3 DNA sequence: TGTGCCAGCAGCCAGAGACAGGGCAAGTTCTTC.

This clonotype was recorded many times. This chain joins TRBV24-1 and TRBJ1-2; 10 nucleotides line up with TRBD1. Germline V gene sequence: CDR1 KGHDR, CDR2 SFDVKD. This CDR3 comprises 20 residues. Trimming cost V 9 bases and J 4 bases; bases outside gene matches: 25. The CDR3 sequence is CATGPRRNLWDRGSPYGYTF. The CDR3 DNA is TGTGCCACCGGCCCCCGTCGCAACCTATGGGACAGGGGATCCCCCTATGGCTACACCTTC.

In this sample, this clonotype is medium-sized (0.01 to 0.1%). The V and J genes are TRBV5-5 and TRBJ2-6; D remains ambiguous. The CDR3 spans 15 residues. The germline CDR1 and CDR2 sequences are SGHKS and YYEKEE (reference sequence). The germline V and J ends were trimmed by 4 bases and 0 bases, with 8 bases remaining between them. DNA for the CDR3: TGTGCCAGCAGCCATCCGGGCTCTGGGGCCAACGTCCTGACTTTC. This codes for CASSHPGSGANVLTF.

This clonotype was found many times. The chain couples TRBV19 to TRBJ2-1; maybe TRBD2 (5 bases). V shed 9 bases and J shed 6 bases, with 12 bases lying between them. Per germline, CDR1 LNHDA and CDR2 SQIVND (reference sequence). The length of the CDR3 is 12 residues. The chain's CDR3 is CASGRALNEQFF. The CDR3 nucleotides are TGTGCCAGCGGGCGGGCCCTCAATGAGCAGTTCTTC.

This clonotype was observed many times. CDR3 loop: CAVRRGNTGELFF. CDR3 nucleotides: TGTGCCGTCAGGAGGGGGAACACCGGGGAGCTGTTTTTT. The chain has TRBV6-6 and TRBJ2-2; possible D gene TRBD2, 6 bases. Germline V gene lookup returns CDR1 MNHNY and CDR2 SVGAGI (reference sequence). Trimming left V 11 bases short and J 1 base short, with 11 bases between. The CDR3 totals 13 residues.

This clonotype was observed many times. The CDR3 nucleotides are TGTGCCAGCACTGTCGGGGACAGGTTCGACTATGGCTACACCTTC. Translating gives CASTVGDRFDYGYTF. The chain couples TRBV5-4 to TRBJ1-2; 8 positions agree with TRBD1. The CDR3 sequence is 15 residues long. J lost 3 bases, V lost 6 bases, and 10 bases had no gene match. Per germline, CDR1 SGHNT and CDR2 YYREEE (reference sequence).

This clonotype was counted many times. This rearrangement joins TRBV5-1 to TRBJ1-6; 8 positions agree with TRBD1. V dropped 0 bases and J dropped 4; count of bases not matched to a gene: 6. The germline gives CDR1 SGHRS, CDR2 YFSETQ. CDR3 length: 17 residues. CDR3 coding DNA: TGCGCCAGCAGCTTGGAAGGACAGGGAAGGTATAATTCACCCCTCCACTTT. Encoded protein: CASSLEGQGRYNSPLHF.

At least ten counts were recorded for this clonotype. Written as DNA, the CDR3 is TGTGCCATCAGTGACGGACCCCTCGCTGGCTACACCTTC. This translates into CAISDGPLAGYTF. The chain recombines TRBV10-3 with TRBJ1-2; D gene uncertain. Trimming left V 3 bases short and J 7 bases short, with 12 bases between. Germline assignment: CDR1 ENHRY and CDR2 SYGVKD. There are 13 residues in the CDR3.

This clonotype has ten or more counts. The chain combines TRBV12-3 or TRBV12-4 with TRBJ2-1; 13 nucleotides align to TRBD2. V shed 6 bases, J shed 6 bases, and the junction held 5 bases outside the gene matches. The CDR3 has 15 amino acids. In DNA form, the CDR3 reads TGTGCCAGCAGACCCGGGACTAGCGGGGTCAATGAGCAGTTCTTC. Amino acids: CASRPGTSGVNEQFF.

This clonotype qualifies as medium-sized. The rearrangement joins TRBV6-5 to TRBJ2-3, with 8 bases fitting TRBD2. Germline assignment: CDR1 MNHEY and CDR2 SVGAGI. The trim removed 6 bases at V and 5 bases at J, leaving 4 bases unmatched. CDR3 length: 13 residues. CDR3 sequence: CASSGGGGDTQYF. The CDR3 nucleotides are TGTGCCAGCAGCGGGGGGGGTGGAGATACGCAGTATTTT.

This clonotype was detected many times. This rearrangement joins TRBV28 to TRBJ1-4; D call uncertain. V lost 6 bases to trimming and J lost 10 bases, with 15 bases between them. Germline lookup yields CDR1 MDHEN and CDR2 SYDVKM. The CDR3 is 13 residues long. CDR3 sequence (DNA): TGTGCCAGCAGCCCCCCCGGGGAGGGAAAACTGTTTTTT. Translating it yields CASSPPGEGKLFF.

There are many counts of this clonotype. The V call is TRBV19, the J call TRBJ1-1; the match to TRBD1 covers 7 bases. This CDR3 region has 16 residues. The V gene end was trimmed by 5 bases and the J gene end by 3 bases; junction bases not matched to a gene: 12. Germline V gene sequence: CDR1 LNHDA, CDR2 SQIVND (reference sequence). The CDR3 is CASSLTSRQGYTEAFF. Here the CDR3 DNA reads TGTGCCAGTAGTCTTACTTCCCGACAGGGATACACTGAAGCTTTCTTT.

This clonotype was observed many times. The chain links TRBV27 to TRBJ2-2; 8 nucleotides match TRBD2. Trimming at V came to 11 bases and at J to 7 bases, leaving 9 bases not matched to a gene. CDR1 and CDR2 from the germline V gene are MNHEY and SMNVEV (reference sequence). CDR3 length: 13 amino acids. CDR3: CARITSGGGELFF. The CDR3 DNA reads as TGTGCCCGGATCACTAGCGGAGGCGGGGAGCTGTTTTTT.

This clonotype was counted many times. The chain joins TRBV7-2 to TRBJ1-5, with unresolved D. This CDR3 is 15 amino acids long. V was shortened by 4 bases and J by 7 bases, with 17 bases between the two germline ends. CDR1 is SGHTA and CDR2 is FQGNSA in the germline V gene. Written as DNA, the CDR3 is TGTGCCAGCAGCTCAACGGCGCCGGACCCGCAGCCCCAGCATTTT. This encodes CASSSTAPDPQPQHF.